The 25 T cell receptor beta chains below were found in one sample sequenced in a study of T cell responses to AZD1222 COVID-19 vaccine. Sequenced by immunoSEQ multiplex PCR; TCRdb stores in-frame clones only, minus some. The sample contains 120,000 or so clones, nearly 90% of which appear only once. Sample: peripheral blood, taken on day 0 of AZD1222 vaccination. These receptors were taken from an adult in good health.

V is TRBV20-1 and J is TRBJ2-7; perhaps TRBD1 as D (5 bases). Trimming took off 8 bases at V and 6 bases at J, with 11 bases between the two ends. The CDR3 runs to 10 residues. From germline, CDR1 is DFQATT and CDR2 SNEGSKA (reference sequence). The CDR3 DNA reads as TGCAGTCCGAGACAGTCCGAGCAGTACTTC. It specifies CSPRQSEQYF.

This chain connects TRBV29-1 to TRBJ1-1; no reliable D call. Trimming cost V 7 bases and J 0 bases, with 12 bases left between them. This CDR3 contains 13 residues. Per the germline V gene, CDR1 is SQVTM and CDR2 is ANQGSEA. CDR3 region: CSALGRMNTEAFF. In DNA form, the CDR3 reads TGCAGCGCACTTGGACGGATGAACACTGAAGCTTTCTTT.

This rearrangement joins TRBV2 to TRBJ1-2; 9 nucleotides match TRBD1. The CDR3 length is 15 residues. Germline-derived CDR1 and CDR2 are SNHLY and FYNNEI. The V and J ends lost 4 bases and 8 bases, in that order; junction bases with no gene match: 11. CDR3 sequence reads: CASSGPDRGVGGYTF. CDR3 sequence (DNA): TGTGCCAGCAGTGGTCCGGACAGGGGCGTTGGAGGCTACACCTTC.

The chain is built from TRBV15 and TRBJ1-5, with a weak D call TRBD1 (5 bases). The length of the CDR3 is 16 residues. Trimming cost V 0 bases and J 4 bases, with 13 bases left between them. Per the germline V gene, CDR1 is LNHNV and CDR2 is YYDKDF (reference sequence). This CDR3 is CATSRDRGQGNQPQHF. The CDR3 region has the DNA TGTGCCACCAGCAGAGATCGAGGGCAGGGTAATCAGCCCCAGCATTTT.

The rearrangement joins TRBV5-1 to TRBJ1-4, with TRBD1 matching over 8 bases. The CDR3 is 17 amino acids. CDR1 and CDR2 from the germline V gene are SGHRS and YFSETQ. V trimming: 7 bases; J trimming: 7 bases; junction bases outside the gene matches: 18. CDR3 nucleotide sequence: TGCGCCAGCGGACCCGGACAGGGAATATATGCCGGTGAAAAACTGTTTTTT. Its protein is CASGPGQGIYAGEKLFF. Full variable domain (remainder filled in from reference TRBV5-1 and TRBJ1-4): KAGVTQTPRYLIKTRGQQVTLSCSPISGHRSVSWYQQTPGQGLQFLFEYFSETQRNKGNFPGRFSGRQFSNSRSEMNVSTLELGDSALYLCASGPGQGIYAGEKLFFGSGTQLSVL.

For the CDR3, the DNA is TGTGCCAGCTCACCCCCGAGCGGGACAGGGGTCAATCAGCCCCAGCATTTT. Translated: CASSPPSGTGVNQPQHF. V usage is TRBV18 and J usage is TRBJ1-5; 10 bases map to TRBD1. Trimming at V came to 3 bases and at J to 3 bases, leaving 8 bases not matched to a gene. Germline V gene lookup returns CDR1 KGHSH and CDR2 LQKENI. This CDR3 is 17 amino acids long.

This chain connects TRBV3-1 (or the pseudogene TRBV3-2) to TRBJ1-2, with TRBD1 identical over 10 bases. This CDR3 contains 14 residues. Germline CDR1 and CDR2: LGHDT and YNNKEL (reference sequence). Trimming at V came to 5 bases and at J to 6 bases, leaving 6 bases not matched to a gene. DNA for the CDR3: TGTGCCAGCAGCGTTCCCGGGACAGGGGATGGCTACACCTTC. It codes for CASSVPGTGDGYTF.

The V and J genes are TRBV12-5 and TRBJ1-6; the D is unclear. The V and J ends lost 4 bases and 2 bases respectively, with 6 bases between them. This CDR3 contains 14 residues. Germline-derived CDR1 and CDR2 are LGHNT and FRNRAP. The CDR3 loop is CASGSPPYNSPLHF. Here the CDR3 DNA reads TGTGCTAGTGGTTCTCCCCCCTATAATTCACCCCTCCACTTT.

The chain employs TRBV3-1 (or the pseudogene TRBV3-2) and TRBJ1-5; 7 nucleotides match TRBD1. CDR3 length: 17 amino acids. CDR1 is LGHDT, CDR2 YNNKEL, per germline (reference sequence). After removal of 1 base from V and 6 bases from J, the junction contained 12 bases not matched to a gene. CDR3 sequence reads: CASSQAPVQGRSQPQHF. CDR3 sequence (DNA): TGTGCCAGCAGCCAAGCTCCCGTACAGGGGCGGAGTCAGCCCCAGCATTTT.

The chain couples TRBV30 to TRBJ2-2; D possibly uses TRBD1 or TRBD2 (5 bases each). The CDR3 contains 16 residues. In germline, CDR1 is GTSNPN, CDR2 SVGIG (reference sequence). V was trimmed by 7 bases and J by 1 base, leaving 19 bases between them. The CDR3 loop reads CASQRGVAMNTGELFF. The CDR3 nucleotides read TGTGCCTCCCAAAGGGGCGTAGCGATGAACACCGGGGAGCTGTTTTTT.

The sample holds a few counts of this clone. The CDR3 loop is CASSLAQMNTGELFF. Written as DNA, the CDR3 is TGTGCCAGCAGCTTAGCGCAGATGAACACCGGGGAGCTGTTTTTT. The chain recombines TRBV7-2 with TRBJ2-2; D gene unclear. The V and J ends lost 0 bases and 1 base respectively, with 6 bases between them. Germline loops: CDR1 SGHTA, CDR2 FQGNSA. This CDR3 spans 15 amino acids.

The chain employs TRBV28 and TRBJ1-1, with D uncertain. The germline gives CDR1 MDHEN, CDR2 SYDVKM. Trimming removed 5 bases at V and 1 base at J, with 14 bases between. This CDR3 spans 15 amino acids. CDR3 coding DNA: TGTGCCAGCAGTCCGCTGGCGGGGAAGAACACTGAAGCTTTCTTT. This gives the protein CASSPLAGKNTEAFF.

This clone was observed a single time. The CDR3 here is CASSPIRDNEQFF. The CDR3 DNA is TGTGCCAGCTCACCCATTCGGGACAATGAGCAGTTCTTC. The rearrangement uses TRBV18 and TRBJ2-1, with D hard to call. The germline V gene has CDR1 KGHSH and CDR2 LQKENI. The CDR3 is 13 amino acids. Trimming removed 3 bases at V and 5 bases at J, with 8 bases between.

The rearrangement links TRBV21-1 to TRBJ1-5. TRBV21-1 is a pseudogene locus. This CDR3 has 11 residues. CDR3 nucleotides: TGTGCCAGCAGCAAAGTTCGGCCCCAGCATTTT. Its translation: CASSKVRPQHF.

CDR3 in amino acids: CAISLILGSTQYF. CDR3 sequence (DNA): TGTGCCATCTCCTTAATTCTGGGGAGTACGCAGTATTTT. The rearrangement links TRBV6-4 to TRBJ2-3; D might be TRBD2 (5 bases). There are 13 residues in the CDR3. V was trimmed by 10 bases and J by 8 bases, leaving 19 bases between them. Germline V lookup: CDR1 MRHNA, CDR2 SNTAGT.

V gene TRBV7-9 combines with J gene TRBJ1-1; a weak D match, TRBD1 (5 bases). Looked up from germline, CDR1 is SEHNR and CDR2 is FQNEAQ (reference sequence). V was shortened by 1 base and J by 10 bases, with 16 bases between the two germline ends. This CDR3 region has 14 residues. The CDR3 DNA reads TGTGCCAGCAGCTTAGGGGGGTTTCAACTGGGAGCTTTCTTT. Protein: CASSLGGFQLGAFF.

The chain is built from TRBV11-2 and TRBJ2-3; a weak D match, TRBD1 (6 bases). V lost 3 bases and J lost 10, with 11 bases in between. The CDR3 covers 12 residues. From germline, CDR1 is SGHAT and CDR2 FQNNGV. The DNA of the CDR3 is TGTGCCAGCAGCTTTACAGGGAACTCGCAGTATTTT. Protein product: CASSFTGNSQYF.

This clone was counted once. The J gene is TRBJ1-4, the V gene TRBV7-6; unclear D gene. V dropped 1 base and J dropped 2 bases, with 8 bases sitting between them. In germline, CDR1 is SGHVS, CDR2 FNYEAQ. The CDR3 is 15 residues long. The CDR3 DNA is TGTGCCAGCAGCTTAGATGAGGCGACTAATGAAAAACTGTTTTTT. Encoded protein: CASSLDEATNEKLFF.

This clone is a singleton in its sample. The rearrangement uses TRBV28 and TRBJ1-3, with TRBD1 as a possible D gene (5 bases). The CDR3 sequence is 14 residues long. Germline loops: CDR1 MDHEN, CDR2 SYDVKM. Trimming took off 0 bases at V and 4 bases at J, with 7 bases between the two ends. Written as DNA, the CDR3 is TGTGCCAGCAGTTTATGGGCAGGGGGAAACACCATATATTTT. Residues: CASSLWAGGNTIYF.

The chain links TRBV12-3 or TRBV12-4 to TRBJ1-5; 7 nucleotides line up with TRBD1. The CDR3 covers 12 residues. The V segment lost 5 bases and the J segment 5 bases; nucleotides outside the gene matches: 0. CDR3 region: CASSGTDQPQHF. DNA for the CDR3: TGTGCCAGCAGTGGGACAGATCAGCCCCAGCATTTT.

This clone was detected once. CDR3 sequence (DNA): TGTGCCAGCAGCCAAGATCTTCGGGACACTGAAGCTTTCTTT. Protein product: CASSQDLRDTEAFF. The chain recombines TRBV14 with TRBJ1-1; D is uncertain. V gave up 0 bases and J gave up 3 bases, with 8 bases separating them. The germline CDR1 and CDR2 sequences are SGHDN and FVKESK. The CDR3 totals 14 residues.

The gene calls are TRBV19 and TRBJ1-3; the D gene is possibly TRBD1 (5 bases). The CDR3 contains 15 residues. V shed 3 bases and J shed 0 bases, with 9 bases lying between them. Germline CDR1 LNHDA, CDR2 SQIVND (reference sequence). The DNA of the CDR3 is TGTGCCAGTAGTATCAGCAGGGACTCTGGAAACACCATATATTTT. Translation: CASSISRDSGNTIYF. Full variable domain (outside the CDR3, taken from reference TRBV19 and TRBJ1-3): DGGITQSPKYLFRKEGQNVTLSCEQNLNHDAMYWYRQDPGQGLRLIYYSQIVNDFQKGDIAEGYSVSREKKESFPLTVTSAQKNPTAFYLCASSISRDSGNTIYFGEGSWLTVV.

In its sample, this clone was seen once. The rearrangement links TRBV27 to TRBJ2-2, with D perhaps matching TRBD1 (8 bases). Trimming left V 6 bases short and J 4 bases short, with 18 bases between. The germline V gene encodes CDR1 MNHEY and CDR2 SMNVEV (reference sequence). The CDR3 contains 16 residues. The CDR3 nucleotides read TGTGCCAGCAGCCTAGACAGGGGCGGGGGCACCGGGGAGCTGTTTTTT. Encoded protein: CASSLDRGGGTGELFF.

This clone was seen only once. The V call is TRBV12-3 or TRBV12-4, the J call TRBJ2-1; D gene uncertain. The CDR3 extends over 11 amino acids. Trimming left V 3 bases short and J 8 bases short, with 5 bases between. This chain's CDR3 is CASSFRDEQFF. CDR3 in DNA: TGTGCCAGCAGTTTCCGTGATGAGCAGTTCTTC.

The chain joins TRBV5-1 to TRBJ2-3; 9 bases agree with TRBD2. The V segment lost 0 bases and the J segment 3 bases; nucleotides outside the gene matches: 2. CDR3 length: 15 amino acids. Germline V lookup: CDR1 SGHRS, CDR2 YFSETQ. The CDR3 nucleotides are TGCGCCAGCAGCTTGGCGCTAGCGGGAACAGATACGCAGTATTTT. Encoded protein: CASSLALAGTDTQYF.